Listed here are 24 T cell receptor beta chains from one sample, sequenced in a study of shared clonotypes between healthy human individuals. The assay was immunoSEQ multiplex PCR, and TCRdb's table has in-frame clones only and misses some. The sample lists some 580,000 clones; around 97% were seen once. The sequencing input was naive CD4+ T cells sorted from blood. Subset denoted: CD45RA+ positively selected. The receptor source for this set is a woman aged 25 to 45 in good health.

The chain carries TRBV7-2 and TRBJ2-3, with D tentatively TRBD1 (6 bases). Looked up from germline, CDR1 is SGHTA and CDR2 is FQGNSA. V lost 5 bases and J 6 bases, leaving 15 bases between the germline ends. CDR3 size: 14 residues. The CDR3 reads CASSMDSGGDTQYF. The CDR3 bases are TGTGCCAGCAGCATGGACAGTGGTGGGGATACGCAGTATTTT.

The V call is TRBV5-1, the J call TRBJ1-4; D gene unclear. This CDR3 is built from 15 residues. The germline V gene has CDR1 SGHRS and CDR2 YFSETQ. V lost 0 bases and J 7 bases, leaving 13 bases between the germline ends. CDR3 sequence reads: CASSLVSSSGEKLFF. Here the CDR3 DNA reads TGCGCCAGCAGCTTGGTTTCTAGTTCGGGTGAAAAACTGTTTTTT.

Notes on this clone: Other DNA sequences of this sample code for an identical CDR3. This chain joins TRBV11-3 and TRBJ2-1; D remains unclear. Germline V gene sequence: CDR1 SGHNT, CDR2 YENEEA. V shed 1 base and J shed 3 bases, with 4 bases lying between them. The CDR3 length is 13 residues. The CDR3 nucleotides read TGTGCCAGCAGCTTAGGGGACTACAATGAGCAGTTCTTC. Its translation is CASSLGDYNEQFF.

The V gene is TRBV6-5, the J gene TRBJ1-1; D is possibly TRBD1 (5 bases). The V end was cut by 7 bases, the J end by 1 base, with 10 bases between. The CDR3 has 13 residues. CDR1 is MNHEY and CDR2 is SVGAGI in the germline V gene. The CDR3 DNA is TGTGCCAGCATTGCGGACACGAACACTGAAGCTTTCTTT. Protein: CASIADTNTEAFF.

V is TRBV7-9 and J is TRBJ2-5; D may be TRBD1 (6 bases). CDR3 length: 15 residues. V was pared by 5 bases and J by 2 bases, with 15 bases between. Germline-derived CDR1 and CDR2 are SEHNR and FQNEAQ (reference sequence). For the CDR3, the DNA is TGTGCCAGCAGCCCGTTGAGGGGGTGGCAAGAGACCCAGTACTTC. This encodes CASSPLRGWQETQYF.

The rearrangement joins TRBV28 to TRBJ1-3; weak D call: TRBD1 (6 bases). Germline V gene data show CDR1 as MDHEN and CDR2 as SYDVKM. The CDR3 has 15 amino acids. Trimming pared 6 bases from V and 0 bases from J, leaving 12 bases between. CDR3 residues: CASRDSVYSGNTIYF. The CDR3 nucleotides are TGTGCCAGCAGGGACAGTGTTTACTCTGGAAACACCATATATTTT.

The J gene is TRBJ1-3, the V gene TRBV10-1; no clear D gene. There are 20 residues in the CDR3. The germline V gene encodes CDR1 WNHNN and CDR2 SYGVQD (reference sequence). V was clipped by 0 bases and J by 0 bases, with 21 bases between them. CDR3 residues: CASSESMGFSLGGSGNTIYF. CDR3 DNA sequence: TGCGCCAGCAGTGAGTCGATGGGTTTTAGCTTAGGAGGCTCTGGAAACACCATATATTTT.

This chain connects TRBV28 to TRBJ1-1; no clear D gene. The CDR3 sequence is 14 residues long. Germline lookup yields CDR1 MDHEN and CDR2 SYDVKM. Deletions cut 8 bases from V and 0 bases from J, with 13 bases between. Here the CDR3 DNA reads TGTGCCAGCGCGCCTCACAGTGTGAACACTGAAGCTTTCTTT. Its protein is CASAPHSVNTEAFF.

The rearrangement joins TRBV7-9 to TRBJ1-3; D not certain. Deletions cut 5 bases from V and 1 base from J, with 12 bases between. This CDR3 has 15 amino acids. Looked up from germline, CDR1 is SEHNR and CDR2 is FQNEAQ (reference sequence). DNA for the CDR3: TGTGCCAGCAGCCCCCTCGGCGGGTCTGGAAACACCATATATTTT. It is translated as CASSPLGGSGNTIYF.

The rearrangement joins TRBV7-9 to TRBJ1-4, with D unresolved. Germline CDR1 is SEHNR and CDR2 is FQNEAQ (reference sequence). The V end was cut by 7 bases, the J end by 3 bases, with 12 bases between. This CDR3 has 14 amino acids. The CDR3 region has the DNA TGTGCCAGCACCCGACATTCAGCTAATGAAAAACTGTTTTTT. It yields the protein CASTRHSANEKLFF.

The chain has TRBV11-3 and TRBJ2-5, with D perhaps TRBD1 (5 bases). Judging by the DNA end, TRBJ2-7 fits better; the J call may be wrong. Germline CDR1 reads SGHNT; CDR2 reads YENEEA. The CDR3 is 13 amino acids. The DNA of the CDR3 is TGTGCCAGCAGCTTTCAGGGTTCGGCCGAGCAGTACTTC. Encoded protein: CASSFQGSAEQYF.

This clone was seen more than once but under ten times. V usage is TRBV5-8 and J usage is TRBJ1-5; the D is unclear. The CDR3 spans 15 residues. With 0 bases removed from V and 4 bases from J, the gap between germline ends came to 11 bases. Per the germline V gene, CDR1 is SGHTS and CDR2 is YDEGEE. As DNA, the CDR3 is TGTGCCAGCAGCTTGGATAGTGGGGTGAATCAGCCCCAGCATTTT. The encoded protein is CASSLDSGVNQPQHF.

The V gene is TRBV20-1, the J gene TRBJ2-7; a possible D gene is TRBD1 (6 bases). Deletions cut 5 bases from V and 4 bases from J, with 9 bases between. CDR3 length: 11 amino acids. The germline CDR1 and CDR2 sequences are DFQATT and SNEGSKA (reference sequence). The CDR3 protein is CSALDRYEQYF. Here the CDR3 DNA reads TGCAGTGCTTTAGACAGGTACGAGCAGTACTTC.

This chain connects TRBV6-6 to TRBJ2-7, with 13 bases fitting TRBD2. Per the germline V gene, CDR1 is MNHNY and CDR2 is SVGAGI (reference sequence). This CDR3 is 16 amino acids long. V lost 2 bases and J lost 0; bases outside the gene matches: 1. This chain's CDR3 is CASSYGTSGISYEQYF. The CDR3 region has the DNA TGTGCCAGCAGTTACGGGACTAGCGGGATCTCCTACGAGCAGTACTTC.

The chain joins TRBV2 to TRBJ1-1; 8 nucleotides align to TRBD1. The CDR3 extends over 14 amino acids. CDR1 is SNHLY and CDR2 is FYNNEI in the germline V gene. Germline trimming cut 6 bases from V and 7 bases from J; bases unmatched to any gene: 10. The CDR3 is CASRTGTGADEAFF. CDR3 DNA: TGTGCCAGCAGAACTGGGACAGGAGCCGATGAAGCTTTCTTT. Variable domain in full (rest from reference TRBV2 and TRBJ1-1): EPEVTQTPSHQVTQMGQEVILRCVPISNHLYFYWYRQILGQKVEFLVSFYNNEISEKSEIFDDQFSVERPDGSNFTLKIRSTKLEDSAMYFCASRTGTGADEAFFGQGTRLTVV.

The chain links TRBV4-2 to TRBJ2-5, with D hard to call. Trimming pared 2 bases from V and 5 bases from J, leaving 9 bases between. The CDR3 runs 13 residues. Germline V CDR1 and CDR2: LGHNA, YNFKEQ. CDR3 nucleotide sequence: TGTGCCAGCAGCCAACCGTTGGGGGAGACCCAGTACTTC. Amino acids: CASSQPLGETQYF.

V and J are TRBV6-4 and TRBJ1-5; D gene unclear. The CDR3 loop spans 14 amino acids. The germline V and J ends were trimmed by 1 base and 3 bases, with 7 bases remaining between them. Germline V CDR1 and CDR2: MRHNA, SNTAGT. DNA of the CDR3: TGTGCCAGCAGTGACTGGCCATCCAATCAGCCCCAGCATTTT. As protein: CASSDWPSNQPQHF.

The V call is TRBV10-3, the J call TRBJ2-2; 7 bases line up with TRBD2. The germline CDR1 and CDR2 sequences are ENHRY and SYGVKD. CDR3 length: 16 amino acids. With V trimmed by 2 bases and J by 3 bases, 6 bases remained unmatched. Here the CDR3 reads CAISEEAGIDTGELFF. The CDR3 DNA follows: TGTGCCATCAGTGAGGAAGCGGGAATCGACACCGGGGAGCTGTTTTTT.

J is TRBJ2-1 and V is TRBV7-9; D might be TRBD2 (6 bases). Trimming left V 5 bases short and J 8 bases short, with 13 bases between. Germline V CDR1 and CDR2: SEHNR, FQNEAQ (reference sequence). The CDR3 spans 13 residues. The CDR3 sequence is CASSPTREYEQFF. In DNA form, the CDR3 reads TGTGCCAGCAGCCCCACCCGGGAGTATGAGCAGTTCTTC.

The chain joins TRBV5-1 to TRBJ2-1, with 9 nucleotides matching TRBD1. The CDR3 consists of 16 residues. Germline V gives CDR1 SGHRS, CDR2 YFSETQ. V was pared by 4 bases and J by 3 bases, with 8 bases of the junction left unmatched. CDR3 coding DNA: TGCGCCAGCAGCCAATCCACAGGGGGCTTCTACAATGAGCAGTTCTTC. Encoded protein: CASSQSTGGFYNEQFF.

V gene TRBV15 combines with J gene TRBJ2-2; possibly TRBD1 for D (6 bases). The ends were cut back, 0 bases at V and 4 bases at J, with 9 bases in the middle. The CDR3 loop spans 15 amino acids. The V gene's germline CDR1 is LNHNV and CDR2 YYDKDF (reference sequence). The CDR3 is CATSRDLGGTGELFF. CDR3 coding DNA: TGTGCCACCAGCAGAGATTTAGGGGGCACCGGGGAGCTGTTTTTT.

The chain carries TRBV5-4 and TRBJ2-7; TRBD1 matches at 8 bases. In germline, CDR1 is SGHNT, CDR2 YYREEE (reference sequence). CDR3 size: 15 residues. Trimming removed 1 base from V and 5 bases from J; junction bases left unmatched: 8. This CDR3 is CASSLKTGAGHEQYF. Written as DNA, the CDR3 is TGTGCCAGCAGCTTGAAGACAGGGGCGGGCCACGAGCAGTACTTC. Based on the CDR3 plus reference TRBV5-4 and TRBJ2-7, the full variable domain is ETGVTQSPTHLIKTRGQQVTLRCSSQSGHNTVSWYQQALGQGPQFIFQYYREEENGRGNFPPRFSGLQFPNYSSELNVNALELDDSALYLCASSLKTGAGHEQYFGPGTRLTVT.

The chain is built from TRBV7-2 and TRBJ2-2, with D unresolved. The germline V and J ends were trimmed by 1 base and 9 bases, with 9 bases remaining between them. Germline loops: CDR1 SGHTA, CDR2 FQGNSA. The CDR3 is made up of 13 amino acids. CDR3 sequence: CASSLERLRELFF. CDR3 coding DNA: TGTGCCAGCAGCTTAGAGCGTCTGAGGGAGCTGTTTTTT.

The chain has TRBV29-1 and TRBJ1-1, with 10 bases matching TRBD1. Germline-derived CDR1 and CDR2 are SQVTM and ANQGSEA. CDR3 length equals 16 residues. After removal of 5 bases from V and 1 base from J, the junction contained 10 bases not matched to a gene. The CDR3 region has the DNA TGCAGCGTTCATGAGACAGGGGGCGACGCGAACACTGAAGCTTTCTTT. Protein: CSVHETGGDANTEAFF.